This TCR beta chain was identified in a study of T cell changes during pregnancy in multiple sclerosis. Libraries were prepared by immunoSEQ multiplex PCR; TCRdb keeps only in-frame clonotypes and omits some of them. The sample consists of about 71,000 clones, roughly 91% of them appearing once. This specimen was CD8+ T cells from peripheral blood mononuclear cells, taken before pregnancy. The sequence derives from a female donor with multiple sclerosis, enrolled in a pregnancy study.

CDR3 in amino acids: CASSNRGGTSNSPLHF. The CDR3 DNA sequence: TGTGCCAGCAGCAACCGCGGCGGGACCAGTAATTCACCCCTCCACTTT. This rearrangement joins TRBV21-1 to TRBJ1-6. TRBV21-1 constitutes a pseudogene. The CDR3 is 16 amino acids.